A selection of T cell receptor beta chains follows, all from one sample in a study of T cells expressing NK-cell markers. For each CDR3 protein, TCRdb gives one entry from its re-call of the 5' RACE reads, without DNA. Found here are 440,000 or so distinct CDR3 sequences; the top ten clones hold 7.3%. Material for sequencing was blood T cells: a sorted CD56 or NKG2C T cell subset, CD4+ or CD8+ T cells, or bulk PBMC T cells (not recorded which). These receptors came from a woman aged 18-69 years in good health. CDR3s include the opening cysteine and the closing phenylalanine or tryptophan.

J gene,V gene,CDR3 protein
TRBJ1-1,TRBV7-2,CASSRRQGGEAFF
TRBJ2-1,TRBV20-1,CSATAGAHNEQFF
TRBJ2-3,TRBV7-9,CASSDPRDAQGTDTQYF
TRBJ2-7,TRBV28,CASSLTSGRDPYEQYF
TRBJ1-1,TRBV6-1,CASSQPPGRNTEAFF
TRBJ2-1,TRBV5-4,CASSEAGGYNEQFF
TRBJ2-5,TRBV5-1,CASSGIAVQETQYF
TRBJ2-1,TRBV4-3,CASSQDRDYNDEQFF
TRBJ1-1,TRBV5-1,CASSRDRGPAMNTEAFF
TRBJ1-1,TRBV28,CASSLSTGNTEAFF
TRBJ2-1,TRBV6-2/TRBV6-3,CASSPRLSLEQFF
TRBJ2-7,TRBV5-1,CASSLVTTSLYEQYF
TRBJ2-7,TRBV18,CASSPPGSGRSYEQYF
TRBJ1-1,TRBV6-6,CASSYSDGAEAFF
TRBJ2-2,TRBV29-1,CSVAHRDTYTGELFF
TRBJ2-3,TRBV5-1,CASTRRDSRADTQYF
TRBJ1-1,TRBV5-1,CASSLDFQLNTEAFF
TRBJ2-3,TRBV15,CATSRDQQIISDTQYF
TRBJ1-4,TRBV27,CASTPTGTHNQKLFF
TRBJ2-1,TRBV3-1,CASSQDPGRRFF
TRBJ1-4,TRBV7-2,CASSSRQATNEKLFF
TRBJ2-1,TRBV4-3,CASSPRDLDVSYNEQFF
TRBJ1-3,TRBV7-2,CASSFKVGPNTIYF
TRBJ1-5,TRBV7-2,CASSPGRPSNQPQHF
TRBJ2-7,TRBV7-3,CASSSVGGANSYEQYF
TRBJ1-5,TRBV20-1,CSARGRGQGNQPQHF
TRBJ2-1,TRBV29-1,CSALSGQGINEQFF
TRBJ1-5,TRBV6-5,CASSTETGANQPQHF
TRBJ2-2,TRBV7-9,CASRRTGGIGELFF
TRBJ2-1,TRBV5-4,CASSRVHEQFF
TRBJ2-1,TRBV29-1,CSVVLPGTGVNNEQFF
TRBJ2-3,TRBV12-3/TRBV12-4,CASANRVSSTDTQYF
TRBJ2-7,TRBV4-3,CASLFPRTGIYEQYF
TRBJ2-7,TRBV30,CAWSPARVGYEQYF
TRBJ2-1,TRBV5-6,CASNKVGGNEQFF
TRBJ2-1,TRBV27,CASSLLSFNEQFF
TRBJ1-2,TRBV7-9,CASSLAASVGGYTF
TRBJ1-5,TRBV12-3/TRBV12-4,CASSPAKGVQPQHF
TRBJ2-1,TRBV5-1,CASSGGREGPRGEQFF
TRBJ1-6,TRBV27,CASSLSNSGGSYNSPLHF
TRBJ1-2,TRBV5-1,CASSFAGGDGYTF
TRBJ2-1,TRBV5-1,CASSLEGQNNEQFF
TRBJ1-1,TRBV4-3,CASSPGTGLNTEAFF
TRBJ1-2,TRBV7-9,CASSYGSGDGYTF
TRBJ1-4,TRBV5-1,CASRVGERNEKLFF
TRBJ1-2,TRBV12-3/TRBV12-4,CASSLGGDTRFGYGYTF
TRBJ2-1,TRBV12-3/TRBV12-4,CASGLAFGGEQFF
TRBJ2-1,TRBV5-5,CASSPAGGWYNEQFF
TRBJ1-1,TRBV7-9,CASSHGHMNTEAFF
TRBJ1-1,TRBV18,CASSPPNRSPEAFF
TRBJ2-7,TRBV19,CASSIGTSGGEQYF
TRBJ2-1,TRBV11-2,CASSLVFFRTSGKEQFF